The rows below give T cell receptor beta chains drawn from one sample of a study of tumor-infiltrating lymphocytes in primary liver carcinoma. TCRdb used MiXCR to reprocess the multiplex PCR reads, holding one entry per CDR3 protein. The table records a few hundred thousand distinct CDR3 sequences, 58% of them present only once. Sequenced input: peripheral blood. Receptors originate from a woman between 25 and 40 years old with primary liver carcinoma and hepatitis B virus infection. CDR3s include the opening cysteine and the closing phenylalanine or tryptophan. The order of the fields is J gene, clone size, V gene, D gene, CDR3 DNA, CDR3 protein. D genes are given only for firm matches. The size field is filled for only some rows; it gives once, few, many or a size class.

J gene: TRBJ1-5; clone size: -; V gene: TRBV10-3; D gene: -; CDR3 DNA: TGTGCCATCAGTGAGCGGGCCGACAATCAGCCCCAGCATTTT; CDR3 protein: CAISERADNQPQHF
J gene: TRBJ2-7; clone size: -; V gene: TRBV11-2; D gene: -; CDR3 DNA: TGTACCAGCAGCTCATCCTCTTCCGGCTACGAGCAGTACTTC; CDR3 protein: CTSSSSSSGYEQYF
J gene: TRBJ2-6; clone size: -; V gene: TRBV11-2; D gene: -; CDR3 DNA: TGTACCAGCAACTTAACGGGTGGGGCCAACGTCCTGACTTTC; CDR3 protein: CTSNLTGGANVLTF
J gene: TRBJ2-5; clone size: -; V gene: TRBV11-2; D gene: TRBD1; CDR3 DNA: TGTGCCAGTAGCACGACAGGGGACCAAGAGACCCAGTACTTC; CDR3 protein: CASSTTGDQETQYF
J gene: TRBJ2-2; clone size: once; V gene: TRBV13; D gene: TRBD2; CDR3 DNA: TGTGCCTGCAGCTCGACCGGACTAGCGGTCACCGGGGAGCTGTTTTTT; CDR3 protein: CACSSTGLAVTGELFF
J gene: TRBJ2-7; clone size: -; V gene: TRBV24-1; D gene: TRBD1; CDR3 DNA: TGTGCCACCAGTGATTCCGGACAGGCTCGATACAAGCAGTACTTC; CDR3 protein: CATSDSGQARYKQYF
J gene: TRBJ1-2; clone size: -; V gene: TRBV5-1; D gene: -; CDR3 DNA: TGCGCCAGCAGCTTCAGCCCGGACGGGGGGGACTATGGCTACACCTTC; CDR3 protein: CASSFSPDGGDYGYTF
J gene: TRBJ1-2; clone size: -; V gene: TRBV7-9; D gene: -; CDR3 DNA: TGTGCCAGCAGCCTACTTCCTGTCACCTTC; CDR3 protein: CASSLLPVTF
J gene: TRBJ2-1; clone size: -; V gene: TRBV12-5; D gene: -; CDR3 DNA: TGTGCTAGTGGTCTGGGGATGGTCGCCAGCTACAATGAGCAGTTCTTC; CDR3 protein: CASGLGMVASYNEQFF
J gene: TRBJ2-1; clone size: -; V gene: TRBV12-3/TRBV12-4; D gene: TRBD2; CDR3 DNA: TGTGCCAGCAGTCCCGGGACTAGGGGAAAAGAGCAGTTCTTC; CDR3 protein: CASSPGTRGKEQFF
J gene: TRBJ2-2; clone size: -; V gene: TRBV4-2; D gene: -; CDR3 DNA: TGTGCCAGCAGCCAGGGGTTTGGGGCCGGGGAGCTGTTTTTT; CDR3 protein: CASSQGFGAGELFF
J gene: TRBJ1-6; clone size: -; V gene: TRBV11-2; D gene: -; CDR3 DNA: TGTGCCAGCAGGGAGCTGCTAGCACCCCTCCACTTT; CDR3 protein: CASRELLAPLHF
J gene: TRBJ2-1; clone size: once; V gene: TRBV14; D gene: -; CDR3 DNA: TGTGACAGCAGCCTCCGACCCTCAATCCCGAGATCCGCCTACGAGCAGTTCTTC; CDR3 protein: CDSSLRPSIPRSAYEQFF
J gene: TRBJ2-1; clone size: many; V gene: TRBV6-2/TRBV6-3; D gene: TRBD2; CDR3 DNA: TGTGCCAGCAGCTTTAGCGGGAGAAGCTACAATGAGCAGTTCTTC; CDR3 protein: CASSFSGRSYNEQFF
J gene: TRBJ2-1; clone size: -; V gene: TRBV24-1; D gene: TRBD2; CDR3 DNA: TGTGCCACCAGTGATCCCCGGACTAGTCTCAAAGCTTACAATGAGCAGTTCTTC; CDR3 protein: CATSDPRTSLKAYNEQFF
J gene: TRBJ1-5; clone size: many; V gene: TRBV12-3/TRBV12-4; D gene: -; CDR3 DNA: TGTGCCAGCAGTTTCTACAATCAGCCCCAGCATTTT; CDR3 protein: CASSFYNQPQHF
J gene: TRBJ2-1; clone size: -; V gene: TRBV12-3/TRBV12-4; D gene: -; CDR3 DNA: TGTGCCAGCAGTTTGGTCGATTACAATGAGCAGTTCTTC; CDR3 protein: CASSLVDYNEQFF
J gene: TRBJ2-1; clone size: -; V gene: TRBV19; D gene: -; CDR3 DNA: TGTGCCAGTAGTATGTACAATGAGCAGTTCTTC; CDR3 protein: CASSMYNEQFF
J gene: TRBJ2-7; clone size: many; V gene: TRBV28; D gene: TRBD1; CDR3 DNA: TGTGCCAGCAACCAGGGACAGGGACTCTACGAGCAGTACTTC; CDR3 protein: CASNQGQGLYEQYF
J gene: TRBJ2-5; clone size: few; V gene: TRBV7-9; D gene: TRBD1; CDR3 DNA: TGTGCCAGCAGCCCACCGGGACAGACTTTCGGCGAGACCCAGTACTTC; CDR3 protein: CASSPPGQTFGETQYF
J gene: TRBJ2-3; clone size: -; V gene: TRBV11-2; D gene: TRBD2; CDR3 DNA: TGTGCCAGCAGCTTAGTCAGACTAGTGGGAGGGCTGATCGCAGATACGCAGTATTTT; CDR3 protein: CASSLVRLVGGLIADTQYF
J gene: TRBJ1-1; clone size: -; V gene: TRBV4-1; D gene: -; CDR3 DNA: TGCGACAGCAGCCTACGTACAGCGAACACTGAAGCTTTCTTT; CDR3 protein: CDSSLRTANTEAFF
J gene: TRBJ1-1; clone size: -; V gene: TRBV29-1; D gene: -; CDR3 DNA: TGCAGCGTTGCAACTCAACTGAACACTGAAGCTATCTTT; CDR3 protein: CSVATQLNTEAIF
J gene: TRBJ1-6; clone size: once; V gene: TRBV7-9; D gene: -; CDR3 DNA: TGTGCCAGCAGTATGGAGGTGAATTCACCCCTCCACTTT; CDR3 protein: CASSMEVNSPLHF
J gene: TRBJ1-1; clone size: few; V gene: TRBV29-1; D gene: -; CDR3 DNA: TGCAGCGTTGAGGTGGGGGCCACTGAAGCTTTCTTT; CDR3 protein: CSVEVGATEAFF
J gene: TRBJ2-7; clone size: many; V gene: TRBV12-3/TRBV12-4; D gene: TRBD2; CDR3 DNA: TGTGCCAGCAGTTTGGGACTAGCGGGAGGGTACCACGAGCAGTACTTC; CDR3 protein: CASSLGLAGGYHEQYF
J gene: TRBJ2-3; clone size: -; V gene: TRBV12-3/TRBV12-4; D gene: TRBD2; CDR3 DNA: TGTGCCAGCAGTCGGGACTATCCCACAGATACGCAGTATTTT; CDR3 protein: CASSRDYPTDTQYF
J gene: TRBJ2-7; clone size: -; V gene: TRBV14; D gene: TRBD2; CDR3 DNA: TGTGCCAGCAGCCAACTGCTAGCGGACTACGAGCAGTACTTC; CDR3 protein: CASSQLLADYEQYF
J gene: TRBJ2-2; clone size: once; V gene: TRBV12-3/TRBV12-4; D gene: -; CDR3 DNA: TGTGCCAGTAGTCTGGCAGGGAGGTCCGGGGAGCTGTTTTTT; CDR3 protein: CASSLAGRSGELFF
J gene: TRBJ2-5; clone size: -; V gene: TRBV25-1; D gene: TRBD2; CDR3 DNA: TGTGCCAGCAGTGAATGGGAGGGAGAGAAGACCCAGTACTTC; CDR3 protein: CASSEWEGEKTQYF
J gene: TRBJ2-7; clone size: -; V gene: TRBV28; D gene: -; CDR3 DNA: TGTGCCAGCAGTTTATCCACTCTCAACGAGCAGTACTTC; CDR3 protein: CASSLSTLNEQYF
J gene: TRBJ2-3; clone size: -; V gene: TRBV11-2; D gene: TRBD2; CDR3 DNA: TGTGCCAGCAGCCTAGGTGGGAGGGTGAGAGATACGCAGAATTTT; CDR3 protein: CASSLGGRVRDTQNF
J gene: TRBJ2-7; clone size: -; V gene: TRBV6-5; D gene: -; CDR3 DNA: TGTGCCAGCAGTCACGGTAGGGGCTCCTACGAGCAGTACTTC; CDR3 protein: CASSHGRGSYEQYF
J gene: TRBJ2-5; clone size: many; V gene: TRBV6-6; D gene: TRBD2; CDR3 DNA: TGTGCCAGCAGTTCCGACCCCTCGCGGGGGAGAGAGACCCAGTACTTC; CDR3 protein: CASSSDPSRGRETQYF
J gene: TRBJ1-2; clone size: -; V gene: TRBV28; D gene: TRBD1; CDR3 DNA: TGTGCCAGCAGGAGGACAGGGCGCGAAGTCTACACCTTC; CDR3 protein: CASRRTGREVYTF
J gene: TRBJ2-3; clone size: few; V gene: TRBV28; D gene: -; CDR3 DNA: TGTGCCAGCAGTTTGCACTCCTCCGGAGATACGCAGTATTTT; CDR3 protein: CASSLHSSGDTQYF
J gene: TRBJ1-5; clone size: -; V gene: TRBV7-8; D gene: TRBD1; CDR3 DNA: TGTGCCGGCAGCTTATCAGGACAGGGTATCCAGCCCCAGCATTTT; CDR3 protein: CAGSLSGQGIQPQHF
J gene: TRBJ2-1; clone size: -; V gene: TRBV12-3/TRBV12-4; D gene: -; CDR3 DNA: TGTGCCAGTAGGCTGTCCGGGACAAGCGGACTTGAGCAGTTCTTC; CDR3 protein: CASRLSGTSGLEQFF
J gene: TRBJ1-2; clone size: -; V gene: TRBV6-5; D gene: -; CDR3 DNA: TGTGCCATCACCCAGGCAGGGAAAGGCTACACCTTC; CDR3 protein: CAITQAGKGYTF
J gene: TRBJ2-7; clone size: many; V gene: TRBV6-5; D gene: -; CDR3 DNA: TGTGCCAGCAGTTACAAGGGGAGGTCCTACGAGCAGTACTTC; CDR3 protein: CASSYKGRSYEQYF
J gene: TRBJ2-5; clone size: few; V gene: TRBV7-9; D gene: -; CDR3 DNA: TGTGCCAGCAGCTCCGGGACCACAGTCGGGCAAGAGACCCAGTACTTC; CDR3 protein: CASSSGTTVGQETQYF
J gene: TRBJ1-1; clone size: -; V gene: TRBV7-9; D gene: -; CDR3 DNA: TGTGCCAGCAGCTTAGCGGGGGCAGGGGTGGACACTGAAGCTTTCTTT; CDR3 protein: CASSLAGAGVDTEAFF